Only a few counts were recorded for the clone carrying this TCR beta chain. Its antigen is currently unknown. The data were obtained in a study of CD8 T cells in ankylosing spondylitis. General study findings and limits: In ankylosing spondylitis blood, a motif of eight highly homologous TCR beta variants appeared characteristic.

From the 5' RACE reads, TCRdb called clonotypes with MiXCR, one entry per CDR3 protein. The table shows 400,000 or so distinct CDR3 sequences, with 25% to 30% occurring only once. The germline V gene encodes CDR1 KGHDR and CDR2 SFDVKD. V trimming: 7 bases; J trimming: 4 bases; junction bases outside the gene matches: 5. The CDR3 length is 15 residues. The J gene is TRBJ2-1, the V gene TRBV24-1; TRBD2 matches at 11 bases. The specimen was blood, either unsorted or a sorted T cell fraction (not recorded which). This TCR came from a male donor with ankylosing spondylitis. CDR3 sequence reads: CATSSWTSGYNEQFF. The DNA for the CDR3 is TGTGCCACCAGCTCCTGGACTAGCGGGTACAATGAGCAGTTCTTC.